This record concerns one T cell receptor beta chain sequence. Its antigen is still unknown. The record originates from a study of type 1 regulatory T cells. For the study at large: An in vitro protocol generated T-allo10, a Tr1-enriched, alloantigen-specific CD4 T cell product. Broader study findings: Compared with non-type 1 regulatory T cells, type 1 regulatory T cells showed a more restricted TCR repertoire.

Germline CDR1 DFQATT, CDR2 SNEGSKA (reference sequence). CDR3 length: 15 amino acids. The V gene lost 6 bases and the J gene lost 4 bases, with 20 bases spanning the gap. TCRdb itself ran the reads through MiXCR, one entry per CDR3 protein. The sample shows some 60,000 distinct CDR3 sequences, approximately 60% of them seen only once. Sequenced: cultured non-Tr1 T cells, either the whole culture or a sorted T cell fraction (not recorded which). The clonotype comes from a human donor in good health. The genes are TRBV20-1 and TRBJ2-3; D possibly corresponds to TRBD2 (6 bases). CDR3 sequence: CSAESGTQSADTQYF. CDR3 sequence (DNA): TGCAGTGCGGAGTCCGGGACTCAGTCCGCAGATACGCAGTATTTT.